This T cell receptor (beta chain) derives from a study of cytotoxic CD8 clonotypes in ibrutinib-treated CLL. For the study at large: IGHV unmutated fewer than 18; relapsed/refractory more than ten; treatment-naive over 14.

Method: immunoSEQ multiplex PCR; TCRdb's copy keeps in-frame clones and lacks some. The table has 150,000 to 200,000 clones, approximately 77% seen once. The germline V and J ends were trimmed by 3 bases and 1 base, with 11 bases remaining between them. Germline CDR1 reads KGHSH; CDR2 reads LQKENI. The CDR3 covers 15 residues. This clone was detected a few times. The specimen was PBMCs, collected after 12 months of ibrutinib treatment. The V gene is TRBV18, the J gene TRBJ2-3; weak D call: TRBD2 (6 bases). The source of this sequence is a human donor with chronic lymphocytic leukemia. The CDR3 nucleotides are TGTGCCAGCTCACCGGGGGGAAGCGGCACAGATACGCAGTATTTT. Its protein product is CASSPGGSGTDTQYF.